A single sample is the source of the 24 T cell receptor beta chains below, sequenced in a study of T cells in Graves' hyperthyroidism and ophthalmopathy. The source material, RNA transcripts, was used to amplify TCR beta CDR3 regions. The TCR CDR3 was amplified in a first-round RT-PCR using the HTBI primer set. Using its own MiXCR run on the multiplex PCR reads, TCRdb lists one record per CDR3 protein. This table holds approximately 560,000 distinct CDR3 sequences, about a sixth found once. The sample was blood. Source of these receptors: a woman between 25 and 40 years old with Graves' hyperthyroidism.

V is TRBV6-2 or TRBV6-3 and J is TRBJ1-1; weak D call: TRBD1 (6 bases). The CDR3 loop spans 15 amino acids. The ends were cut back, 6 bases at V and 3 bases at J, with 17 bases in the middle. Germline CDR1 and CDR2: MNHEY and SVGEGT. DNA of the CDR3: TGTGCCAGCAGCGACACAACAGGGCGGTACACTGAAGCTTTCTTT. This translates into CASSDTTGRYTEAFF.

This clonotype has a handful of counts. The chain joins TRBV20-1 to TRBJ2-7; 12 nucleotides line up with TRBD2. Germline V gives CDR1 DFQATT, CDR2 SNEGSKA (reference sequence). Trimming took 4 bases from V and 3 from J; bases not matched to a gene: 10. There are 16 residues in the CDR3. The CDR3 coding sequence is TGCAGTGCTACCGGACTAGCGGGATTAAACCACTACGAGCAGTACTTC. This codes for CSATGLAGLNHYEQYF.

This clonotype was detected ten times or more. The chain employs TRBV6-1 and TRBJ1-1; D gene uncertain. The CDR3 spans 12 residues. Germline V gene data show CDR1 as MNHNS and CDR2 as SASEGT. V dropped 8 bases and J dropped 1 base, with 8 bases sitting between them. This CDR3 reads CASGRGNTEAFF. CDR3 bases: TGTGCCAGCGGGCGGGGGAACACTGAAGCTTTCTTT.

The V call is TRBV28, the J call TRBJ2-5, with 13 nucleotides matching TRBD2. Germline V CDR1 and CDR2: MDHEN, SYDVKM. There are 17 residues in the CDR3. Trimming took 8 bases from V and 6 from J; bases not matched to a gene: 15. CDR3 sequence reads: CASEGPIRTSGRKTQYF. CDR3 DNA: TGTGCCAGCGAGGGACCAATTCGGACTAGCGGGAGAAAGACCCAGTACTTC.

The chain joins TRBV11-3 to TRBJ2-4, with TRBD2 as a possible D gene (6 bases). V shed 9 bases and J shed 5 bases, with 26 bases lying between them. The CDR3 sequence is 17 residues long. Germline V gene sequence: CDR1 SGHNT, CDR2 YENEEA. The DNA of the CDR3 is TGTGCCAGTAGTATCGGCCCTCCAGCGGGCGGGGAAAACATTCAGTACTTC. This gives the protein CASSIGPPAGGENIQYF.

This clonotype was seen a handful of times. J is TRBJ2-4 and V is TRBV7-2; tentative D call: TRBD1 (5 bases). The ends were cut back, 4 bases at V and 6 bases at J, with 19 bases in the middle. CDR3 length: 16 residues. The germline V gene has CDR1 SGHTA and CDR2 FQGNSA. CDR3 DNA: TGTGCCAGCAGCTCAAAGACAGCCCCGTGGTCAAACATTCAGTACTTC. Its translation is CASSSKTAPWSNIQYF.

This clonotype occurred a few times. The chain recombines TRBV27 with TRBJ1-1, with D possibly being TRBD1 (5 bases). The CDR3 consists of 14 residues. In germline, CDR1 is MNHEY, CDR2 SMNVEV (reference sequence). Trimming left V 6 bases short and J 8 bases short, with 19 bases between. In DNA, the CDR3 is TGTGCCAGCAGGCTTAGGGGTAGCAACGCCGAAGCTTTCTTT. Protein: CASRLRGSNAEAFF.

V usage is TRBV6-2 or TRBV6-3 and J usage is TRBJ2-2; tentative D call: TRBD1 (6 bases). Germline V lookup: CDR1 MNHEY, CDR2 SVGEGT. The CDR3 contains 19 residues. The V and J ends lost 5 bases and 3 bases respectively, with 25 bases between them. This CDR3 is CASSHDRFIRRADTGELFF. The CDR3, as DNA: TGTGCCAGCAGTCACGACAGGTTCATACGACGCGCGGACACCGGGGAGCTGTTTTTT.

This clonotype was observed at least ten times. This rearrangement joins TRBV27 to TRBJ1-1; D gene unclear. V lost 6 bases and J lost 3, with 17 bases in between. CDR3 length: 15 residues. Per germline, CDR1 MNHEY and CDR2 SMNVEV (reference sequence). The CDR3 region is CASSPWEVQHTEAFF. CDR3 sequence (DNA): TGTGCCAGCAGCCCCTGGGAGGTGCAGCACACTGAAGCTTTCTTT.

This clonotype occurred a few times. The DNA of the CDR3 is TGTGCCAGCTCACCACGTGGAGGGGGCGAAAGGGATGGCTACACCTTC. Encoded protein: CASSPRGGGERDGYTF. The J gene is TRBJ1-2, the V gene TRBV18; the match to TRBD1 covers 7 bases. V dropped 1 base and J dropped 6; count of bases not matched to a gene: 11. Germline V gene sequence: CDR1 KGHSH, CDR2 LQKENI. The CDR3 consists of 16 residues.

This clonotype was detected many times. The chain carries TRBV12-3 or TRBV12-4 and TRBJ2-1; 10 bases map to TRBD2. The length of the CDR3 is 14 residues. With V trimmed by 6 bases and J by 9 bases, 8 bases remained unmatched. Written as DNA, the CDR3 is TGTGCCAGCAGACATTCTAGCGGGAGAATTGAGCAGTTCTTC. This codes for CASRHSSGRIEQFF.

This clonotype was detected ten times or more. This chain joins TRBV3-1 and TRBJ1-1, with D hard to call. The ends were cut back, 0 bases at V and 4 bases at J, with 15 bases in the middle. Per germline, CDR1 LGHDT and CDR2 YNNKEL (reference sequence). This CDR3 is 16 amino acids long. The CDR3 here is CASSQEGSRPGTEAFF. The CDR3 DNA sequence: TGTGCCAGCAGCCAAGAGGGTTCACGCCCGGGCACTGAAGCTTTCTTT.

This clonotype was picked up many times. The CDR3 loop is CASSSGARGHTGELFF. The CDR3 bases are TGTGCCAGCAGCTCGGGGGCCAGGGGTCACACCGGGGAGCTGTTTTTT. The chain couples TRBV11-2 to TRBJ2-2; D possibly matches TRBD1 or TRBD2 (6 bases each). V lost 4 bases and J 3 bases, leaving 15 bases between the germline ends. Germline lookup yields CDR1 SGHAT and CDR2 FQNNGV. This CDR3 is built from 16 residues.

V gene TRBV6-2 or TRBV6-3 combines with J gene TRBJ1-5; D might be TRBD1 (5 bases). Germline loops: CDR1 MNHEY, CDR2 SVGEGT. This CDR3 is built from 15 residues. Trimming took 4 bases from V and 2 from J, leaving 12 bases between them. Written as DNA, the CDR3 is TGTGCCAGCAGTTTTTGGAGGGGCCGCAATCAGCCCCAGCATTTT. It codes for CASSFWRGRNQPQHF.

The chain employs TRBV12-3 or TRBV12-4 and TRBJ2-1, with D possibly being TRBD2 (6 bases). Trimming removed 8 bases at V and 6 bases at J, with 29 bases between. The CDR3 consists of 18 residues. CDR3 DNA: TGTGCCAGCGATTCGCATGGCGGGGCACGAACCTCTCTCAATGAGCAGTTCTTC. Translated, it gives CASDSHGGARTSLNEQFF.

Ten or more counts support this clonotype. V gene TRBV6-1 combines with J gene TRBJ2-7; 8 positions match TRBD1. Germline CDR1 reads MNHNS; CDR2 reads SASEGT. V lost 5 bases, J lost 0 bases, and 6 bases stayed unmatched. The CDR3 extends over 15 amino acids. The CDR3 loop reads CASSSRTGSSYEQYF. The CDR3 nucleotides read TGTGCCAGCAGTAGCCGGACAGGGAGCTCCTACGAGCAGTACTTC.

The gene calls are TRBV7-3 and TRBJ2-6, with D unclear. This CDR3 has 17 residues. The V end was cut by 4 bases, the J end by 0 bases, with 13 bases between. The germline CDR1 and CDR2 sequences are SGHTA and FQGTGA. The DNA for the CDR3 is TGTGCCAGCAGCTCGTCTCCACAGATCTCTGGGGCCAACGTCCTGACTTTC. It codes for CASSSSPQISGANVLTF.

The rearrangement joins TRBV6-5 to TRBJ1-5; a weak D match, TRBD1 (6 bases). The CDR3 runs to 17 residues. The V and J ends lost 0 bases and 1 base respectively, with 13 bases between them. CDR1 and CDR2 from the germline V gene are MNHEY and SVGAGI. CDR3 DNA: TGTGCCAGCAGTTACTCGAAAGGGGGGCACAGCAATCAGCCCCAGCATTTT. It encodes CASSYSKGGHSNQPQHF.

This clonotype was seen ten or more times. Written as DNA, the CDR3 is TGTGCCAGCAGTCCCCTCCCCGGCGGGAGGGAAGATACGCAGTATTTT. Translating gives CASSPLPGGREDTQYF. The rearrangement joins TRBV27 to TRBJ2-3; 9 nucleotides agree with TRBD2. In germline, CDR1 is MNHEY, CDR2 SMNVEV (reference sequence). Trimming took 5 bases from V and 5 from J; bases not matched to a gene: 11. CDR3 length: 16 amino acids.

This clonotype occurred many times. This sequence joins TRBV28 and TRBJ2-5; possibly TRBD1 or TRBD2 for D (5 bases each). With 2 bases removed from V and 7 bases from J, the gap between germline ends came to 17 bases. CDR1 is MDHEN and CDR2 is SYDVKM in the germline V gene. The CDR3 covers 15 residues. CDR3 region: CASSLDPGQAGTQYF. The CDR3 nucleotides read TGTGCCAGCAGTTTAGATCCGGGGCAGGCGGGGACCCAGTACTTC.

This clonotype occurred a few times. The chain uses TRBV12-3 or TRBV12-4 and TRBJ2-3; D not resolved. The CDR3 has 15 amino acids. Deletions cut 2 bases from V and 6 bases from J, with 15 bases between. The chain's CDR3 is CASSLLLDPGDTQYF. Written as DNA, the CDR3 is TGTGCCAGCAGTTTACTTTTGGACCCGGGCGATACGCAGTATTTT.

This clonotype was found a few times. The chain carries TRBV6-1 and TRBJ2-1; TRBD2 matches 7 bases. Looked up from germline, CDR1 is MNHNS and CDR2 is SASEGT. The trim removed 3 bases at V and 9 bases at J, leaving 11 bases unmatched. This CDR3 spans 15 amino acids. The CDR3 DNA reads TGTGCCAGCAGTGATGGGAGGGCCGGAAGGATTGAGCAGTTCTTC. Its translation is CASSDGRAGRIEQFF.

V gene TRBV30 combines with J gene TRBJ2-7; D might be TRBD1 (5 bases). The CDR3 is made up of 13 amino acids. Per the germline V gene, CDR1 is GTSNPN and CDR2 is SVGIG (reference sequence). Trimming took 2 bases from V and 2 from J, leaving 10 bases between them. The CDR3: CAWSRGQTYEQYF. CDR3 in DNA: TGTGCCTGGAGTAGGGGCCAGACCTACGAGCAGTACTTC.

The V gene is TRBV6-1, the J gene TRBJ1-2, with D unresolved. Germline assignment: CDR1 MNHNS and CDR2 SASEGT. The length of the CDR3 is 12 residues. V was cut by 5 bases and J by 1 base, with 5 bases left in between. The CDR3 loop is CASSNSNYGYTF. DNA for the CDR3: TGTGCCAGCAGTAACAGTAACTATGGCTACACCTTC.